This T cell receptor beta chain was documented in a study of T cell repertoires in cytomegalovirus infection. Looking at the study overall: Public TCR beta signatures indicated both CMV infection and matching HLA type. General study points: In two of eight donors, the top clonotype was HLA-C-restricted CMV-specific. Identification of carriers of CMV plus the relevant HLA was performed using cumulative public TCR beta family frequency.

CDR3 length equals 15 residues. The V gene lost 0 bases and the J gene lost 3 bases, with 14 bases spanning the gap. Germline values: CDR1 DFQATT, CDR2 SNEGSKA (reference sequence). MiXCR, run by TCRdb on the reads, gives a single entry per CDR3 protein. The table shows about 260,000 distinct CDR3 sequences, with roughly 13% occurring only once. This clonotype appeared a few times. Its matching antigen is unknown. This receptor was identified in a human donor in good health (CMV status not recorded). Some clones in this sample may be carry-over from other donors' samples. Sequencing used PBMCs. The chain recombines TRBV20-1 with TRBJ1-1; D uncertain. The CDR3 sequence is CSARDPGPSHTEAFF. DNA for the CDR3: TGCAGTGCTAGAGATCCCGGCCCCTCTCACACTGAAGCTTTCTTT.